This is a list of T cell receptor beta chains from one sample in a study of T cell changes during pregnancy in multiple sclerosis. Profiled with immunoSEQ multiplex PCR; TCRdb holds only in-frame clones, not every one. This sample has about 38,000 clones; over 90% occur once, and the top ten carry around 0.37%. The sequences come from CD4+ T cells from peripheral blood mononuclear cells, collected in the second trimester of pregnancy. The source is a female donor with multiple sclerosis, enrolled in a pregnancy study. The CDR3 runs from the conserved cysteine through the conserved F or W. Fields, in order: clone size, J gene, V gene, CDR3 length, D gene, CDR3 protein, CDR3 DNA. D genes are given only for firm matches. The size field is filled for only some rows; it gives once, few, many or a size class.

clone_size: NA; j_call: TRBJ2-7; v_call: TRBV7-6; cdr3_length: 18; d_call: TRBD1; cdr3_aa: CASSLLLADRVLSYEQYF; cdr3_nt: TGTGCCAGCAGCTTGTTGTTGGCGGACAGGGTTTTGTCCTACGAGCAGTACTTC
clone_size: NA; j_call: TRBJ2-5; v_call: TRBV19; cdr3_length: 13; d_call: NA; cdr3_aa: CASSQTGLETQYF; cdr3_nt: TGTGCCAGTAGTCAAACGGGTTTAGAGACCCAGTACTTC
clone_size: few; j_call: TRBJ2-7; v_call: TRBV2; cdr3_length: 13; d_call: NA; cdr3_aa: CASRRGFFGEQYF; cdr3_nt: TGTGCCAGCAGGAGGGGGTTTTTCGGCGAGCAGTACTTC
clone_size: NA; j_call: TRBJ1-5; v_call: TRBV27; cdr3_length: 12; d_call: NA; cdr3_aa: CASSLPPGPQHF; cdr3_nt: TGTGCCAGCAGTTTACCCCCCGGGCCCCAGCATTTT
clone_size: NA; j_call: TRBJ1-1; v_call: TRBV6-5; cdr3_length: 12; d_call: TRBD1; cdr3_aa: CASSRGQSEAFF; cdr3_nt: TGTGCCAGCAGCCGGGGACAGAGTGAAGCTTTCTTT
clone_size: NA; j_call: TRBJ1-2; v_call: TRBV7-2; cdr3_length: 12; d_call: NA; cdr3_aa: CASSLGEGGYTF; cdr3_nt: TGTGCCAGCAGCTTAGGGGAGGGGGGCTACACCTTC
clone_size: NA; j_call: TRBJ1-4; v_call: TRBV10-3; cdr3_length: 16; d_call: TRBD1; cdr3_aa: CAISPGQVDVGEKLFF; cdr3_nt: TGTGCCATCAGCCCGGGACAGGTGGACGTAGGTGAAAAACTGTTTTTT
clone_size: NA; j_call: TRBJ1-1; v_call: TRBV6-6; cdr3_length: 14; d_call: NA; cdr3_aa: CASTDEPRGTEAFF; cdr3_nt: TGTGCCAGCACCGACGAGCCCCGGGGCACTGAAGCTTTCTTT
clone_size: once; j_call: TRBJ2-3; v_call: TRBV18; cdr3_length: 14; d_call: NA; cdr3_aa: CASSAGLPTDTQYF; cdr3_nt: TGTGCCAGCTCAGCCGGACTCCCCACAGATACGCAGTATTTT
clone_size: NA; j_call: TRBJ2-5; v_call: TRBV15; cdr3_length: 17; d_call: TRBD1; cdr3_aa: CATSRDRGTVVQETQYF; cdr3_nt: TGTGCCACCAGCAGAGATCGAGGGACAGTCGTACAAGAGACCCAGTACTTC
clone_size: NA; j_call: TRBJ1-2; v_call: TRBV19; cdr3_length: 12; d_call: NA; cdr3_aa: CASRGREFGYTF; cdr3_nt: TGTGCCAGCCGGGGTCGCGAATTCGGCTACACCTTC
clone_size: NA; j_call: TRBJ1-1; v_call: TRBV19; cdr3_length: 14; d_call: NA; cdr3_aa: CASSITTRGPEAFF; cdr3_nt: TGTGCCAGTAGTATAACTACTCGCGGTCCTGAAGCTTTCTTT
clone_size: NA; j_call: TRBJ2-3; v_call: TRBV15; cdr3_length: 16; d_call: NA; cdr3_aa: CATSTAQGSRTDTQYF; cdr3_nt: TGTGCCACCAGCACAGCTCAGGGGTCCCGCACAGATACGCAGTATTTT
clone_size: NA; j_call: TRBJ2-5; v_call: TRBV27; cdr3_length: 16; d_call: TRBD2; cdr3_aa: CASSLLGTSGGMTQYF; cdr3_nt: TGTGCCAGCAGTCTCCTCGGGACTAGCGGGGGGATGACCCAGTACTTC
clone_size: NA; j_call: TRBJ2-3; v_call: TRBV27; cdr3_length: 13; d_call: TRBD2; cdr3_aa: CASSLTAGVTQYF; cdr3_nt: TGTGCCAGCAGTTTAACTGCGGGAGTTACGCAGTATTTT
clone_size: NA; j_call: TRBJ1-1; v_call: TRBV5-8; cdr3_length: 14; d_call: TRBD1; cdr3_aa: CASSRGGAHTEAFF; cdr3_nt: TGTGCCAGCAGCCGAGGGGGCGCGCACACTGAAGCTTTCTTT
clone_size: once; j_call: TRBJ1-1; v_call: TRBV28; cdr3_length: 13; d_call: NA; cdr3_aa: CASIWGVGTEAFF; cdr3_nt: TGTGCCAGCATCTGGGGGGTAGGGACTGAAGCTTTCTTT
clone_size: NA; j_call: TRBJ1-2; v_call: TRBV7-2; cdr3_length: 15; d_call: NA; cdr3_aa: CASSLWQEKLDGYTF; cdr3_nt: TGTGCCAGCAGCTTATGGCAGGAAAAGCTGGATGGCTACACCTTC
clone_size: NA; j_call: TRBJ1-3; v_call: TRBV19; cdr3_length: 20; d_call: NA; cdr3_aa: CASSIGAGVWELNSGNTIYF; cdr3_nt: TGTGCCAGTAGTATAGGTGCCGGGGTCTGGGAGTTGAACTCTGGAAACACCATATATTTT
clone_size: NA; j_call: TRBJ1-5; v_call: TRBV7-2; cdr3_length: 14; d_call: TRBD1; cdr3_aa: CASSLTGLNQPQHF; cdr3_nt: TGTGCCAGCAGCCTGACAGGGCTAAATCAGCCCCAGCATTTT
clone_size: NA; j_call: TRBJ1-4; v_call: TRBV7-9; cdr3_length: 17; d_call: TRBD1; cdr3_aa: CASSTGTGGRTNEKLFF; cdr3_nt: TGTGCCAGCAGCACCGGGACAGGGGGTCGAACTAATGAAAAACTGTTTTTT
clone_size: NA; j_call: TRBJ2-6; v_call: TRBV12-5; cdr3_length: 17; d_call: NA; cdr3_aa: CASGLSTGTAGANVLTF; cdr3_nt: TGTGCTAGTGGTTTGTCAACAGGGACGGCTGGGGCCAACGTCCTGACTTTC
clone_size: NA; j_call: TRBJ2-7; v_call: TRBV27; cdr3_length: 16; d_call: TRBD1; cdr3_aa: CASSSYQGALSYEQYF; cdr3_nt: TGTGCCAGCAGTTCATATCAGGGGGCCCTCTCCTACGAGCAGTACTTC
clone_size: NA; j_call: TRBJ1-1; v_call: TRBV7-9; cdr3_length: 14; d_call: NA; cdr3_aa: CASSLALTNTEAFF; cdr3_nt: TGTGCCAGCAGCTTAGCGCTAACGAACACTGAAGCTTTCTTT
clone_size: NA; j_call: TRBJ2-5; v_call: TRBV18; cdr3_length: 13; d_call: NA; cdr3_aa: CASSPGLQETQYF; cdr3_nt: TGTGCCAGCTCACCCGGACTCCAAGAGACCCAGTACTTC
clone_size: NA; j_call: TRBJ2-2; v_call: TRBV9; cdr3_length: 13; d_call: NA; cdr3_aa: CASSSGNTGELFF; cdr3_nt: TGTGCCAGCAGCTCCGGGAACACCGGGGAGCTGTTTTTT
clone_size: NA; j_call: TRBJ2-3; v_call: TRBV28; cdr3_length: 18; d_call: TRBD2; cdr3_aa: CASSSGALLAGSTDTQYF; cdr3_nt: TGTGCCAGCAGCTCGGGGGCCCTACTAGCGGGGAGCACAGATACGCAGTATTTT
clone_size: NA; j_call: TRBJ2-6; v_call: TRBV19; cdr3_length: 17; d_call: NA; cdr3_aa: CASSTGVGLSGANVLTF; cdr3_nt: TGTGCCAGTAGTACTGGGGTGGGGCTCTCTGGGGCCAACGTCCTGACTTTC
clone_size: NA; j_call: TRBJ1-3; v_call: TRBV10-3; cdr3_length: 15; d_call: TRBD1; cdr3_aa: CAITQDRGSGNTIYF; cdr3_nt: TGTGCCATCACTCAGGACAGGGGATCCGGAAACACCATATATTTT
clone_size: once; j_call: TRBJ1-4; v_call: TRBV5-1; cdr3_length: 14; d_call: NA; cdr3_aa: CASSLGQNNEKLFF; cdr3_nt: TGCGCCAGCAGCTTGGGACAGAATAATGAAAAACTGTTTTTT
clone_size: once; j_call: TRBJ1-5; v_call: TRBV18; cdr3_length: 19; d_call: TRBD1; cdr3_aa: CASSPPLRDRAYSNQPQHF; cdr3_nt: TGTGCCAGCTCACCACCTCTTAGGGACAGAGCCTATAGCAATCAGCCCCAGCATTTT
clone_size: NA; j_call: TRBJ1-2; v_call: TRBV7-2; cdr3_length: 16; d_call: NA; cdr3_aa: CASSSALGRKPPIATF; cdr3_nt: TGTGCCAGCAGCAGTGCCCTCGGTAGAAAGCCGCCCATTGCCACCTTC